The 9 T cell receptor beta chains listed next were all sequenced from one sample in a study of blood T cell repertoires in COVID-19. TCRdb's copy holds only in-frame clones and misses some; the assay was immunoSEQ multiplex PCR. The top ten hold roughly 15% of the sample, which has approximately 120,000 clones, around 85% seen once. Input material: peripheral blood. These receptors originate from a man aged 25 to 40 with COVID-19, enrolled during active disease.

The rearrangement uses TRBV9 and TRBJ1-2; no clear D. Per the germline V gene, CDR1 is SGDLS and CDR2 is YYNGEE. The CDR3 runs 17 residues. The V gene lost 2 bases and the J gene lost 5 bases, with 22 bases spanning the gap. The DNA for the CDR3 is TGTGCCAGCAGCGTGGGGTATATTGCGCAGGAGGGTTATGGCTACACCTTC. Translated, it gives CASSVGYIAQEGYGYTF.

The chain links TRBV24-1 to TRBJ2-1; 7 nucleotides match TRBD1. The trim removed 5 bases at V and 4 bases at J, leaving 10 bases unmatched. Germline V gene sequence: CDR1 KGHDR, CDR2 SFDVKD. This CDR3 has 16 residues. The CDR3 is CATSGESGQVYNEQFF. The DNA for the CDR3 is TGTGCCACCAGTGGTGAGTCAGGACAGGTGTACAATGAGCAGTTCTTC.

The chain employs TRBV24-1 and TRBJ2-2, with 8 nucleotides matching TRBD2. V was pared by 4 bases and J by 3 bases, with 9 bases of the junction left unmatched. Per germline, CDR1 KGHDR and CDR2 SFDVKD. This CDR3 spans 17 amino acids. CDR3: CATSDLIKREYTGELFF. CDR3 coding DNA: TGTGCCACCAGTGACTTAATTAAGCGGGAGTACACCGGGGAGCTGTTTTTT.

The V and J genes are TRBV3-1 (or the pseudogene TRBV3-2) and TRBJ2-1; 7 bases fit TRBD2. Looked up from germline, CDR1 is LGHDT and CDR2 is YNNKEL (reference sequence). V lost 2 bases to trimming and J lost 8 bases; unmatched junction nucleotides: 21. CDR3 length: 19 residues. The CDR3 nucleotides read TGTGCCAGCAGCCAACGGAACCTGAATCGGGACGGGGGGTTCGATGAGCAGTTCTTC. Translated, it gives CASSQRNLNRDGGFDEQFF.

The chain has TRBV19 and TRBJ1-5; 8 bases map to TRBD1. CDR3 length: 14 residues. Trimming took 5 bases from V and 4 from J; bases not matched to a gene: 4. Germline V lookup: CDR1 LNHDA, CDR2 SQIVND (reference sequence). CDR3 coding DNA: TGTGCCAGTAGTCTTACAGGGGGGAATCAGCCCCAGCATTTT. Translating gives CASSLTGGNQPQHF.

The table lists this clone with many counts. The CDR3 here is CASSLRTGEREAFF. The CDR3 coding sequence is TGCGCCAGCAGCTTGCGGACAGGCGAACGTGAAGCTTTCTTT. The V and J genes are TRBV5-1 and TRBJ1-1, with 7 nucleotides matching TRBD1. Germline V gene data show CDR1 as SGHRS and CDR2 as YFSETQ. The V gene end was trimmed by 1 base and the J gene end by 7 bases; junction bases not matched to a gene: 7. The CDR3 extends over 14 amino acids.

CDR3 sequence: CASSSADGDEQYF. The CDR3 DNA reads TGTGCCAGCAGTTCAGCGGATGGAGACGAGCAGTACTTC. The V and J genes are TRBV28 and TRBJ2-7, with D perhaps TRBD2 (5 bases). Germline loops: CDR1 MDHEN, CDR2 SYDVKM. The CDR3 runs to 13 residues. With 4 bases removed from V and 5 bases from J, the gap between germline ends came to 12 bases.

This clone was observed a handful of times. The rearrangement links TRBV11-3 to TRBJ2-2; TRBD2 might be the D (6 bases). V gave up 7 bases and J gave up 4 bases, with 13 bases separating them. This CDR3 is 14 amino acids long. Germline loops: CDR1 SGHNT, CDR2 YENEEA. The CDR3 DNA reads TGTGCCAGCAATACGGGACTTACCACCGGGGAGCTGTTTTTT. It translates to CASNTGLTTGELFF.

V gene TRBV7-6 combines with J gene TRBJ2-1; 13 positions match TRBD2. There are 17 residues in the CDR3. Germline V lookup: CDR1 SGHVS, CDR2 FNYEAQ. V lost 1 base, J lost 6 bases, and 6 bases stayed unmatched. CDR3 in amino acids: CASSLVLAGGPSNEQFF. The CDR3 DNA follows: TGTGCCAGCAGCTTAGTACTAGCGGGGGGGCCCTCCAATGAGCAGTTCTTC. The whole variable domain, remainder taken from reference TRBV7-6 and TRBJ2-1, is GAGVSQSPRYKVTKRGQDVALRCDPISGHVSLYWYRQALGQGPEFLTYFNYEAQQDKSGLPNDRFSAERPEGSISTLTIQRTEQRDSAMYRCASSLVLAGGPSNEQFFGPGTRLTVL.